This T cell receptor (beta chain) was captured by sequencing in a study of blood T cell repertoires in COVID-19. Here immunoSEQ multiplex PCR was the method, and the copy in TCRdb shows in-frame clones only, minus some. The profile shows 40,000 to 55,000 clones, over 75% of them singletons. The CDR3 is 17 residues long. Germline CDR1 is SGHAT and CDR2 is FQNNGV. V gave up 0 bases and J gave up 5 bases; unmatched junction bases: 9. The material sequenced was peripheral blood. The sequence was obtained from a human donor in a cohort sampled during active COVID-19. The genes are TRBV11-2 and TRBJ2-1, with 8 bases identical to TRBD2. The CDR3 nucleotides read TGTGCCAGCAGCTTAGATCTAGCGGGTATTTCTAACAATGAGCAGTTCTTC. Its protein product is CASSLDLAGISNNEQFF.